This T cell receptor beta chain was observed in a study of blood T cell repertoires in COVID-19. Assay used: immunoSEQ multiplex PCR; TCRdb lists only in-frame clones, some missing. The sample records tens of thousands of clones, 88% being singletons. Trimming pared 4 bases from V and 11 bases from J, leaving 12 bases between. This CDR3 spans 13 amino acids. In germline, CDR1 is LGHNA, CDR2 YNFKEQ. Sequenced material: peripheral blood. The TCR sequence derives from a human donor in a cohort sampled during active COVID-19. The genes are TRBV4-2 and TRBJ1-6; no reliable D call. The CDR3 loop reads CASSLSGQPPLHF. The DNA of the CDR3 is TGTGCCAGCAGCCTAAGTGGGCAACCACCCCTCCACTTT.